This T cell receptor beta chain is from a study of human versus mouse CDR3 diversity and MHC coevolution. General study findings and limits: Clonal inequality was lowest in two of the three human donors.

A remark on this clone: Its antigen remains unknown.

Repertoires were generated with immunoSEQ multiplex PCR, while TCRdb's copy carries only in-frame clones and drops some. The table has about 77,000 clones, approximately 90% seen once. The CDR3 length is 15 residues. The ends lost 4 bases at V and 5 bases at J; junction bases unmatched: 10. Germline V gives CDR1 SGHDT, CDR2 YYEEEE. V is TRBV5-6 and J is TRBJ1-1; 8 bases are shared with TRBD1. The TCR sequence derives from a person aged 30 to 69 in good health. Input material: naive CD4+ T cells from blood. Subset in this sample: CD45RO-negative CD62L-positive naive CD4 T cells. CDR3 nucleotide sequence: TGTGCCAGCAGCGCCCTCGCAGGGGGCGGGACTGAAGCTTTCTTT. It codes for CASSALAGGGTEAFF.